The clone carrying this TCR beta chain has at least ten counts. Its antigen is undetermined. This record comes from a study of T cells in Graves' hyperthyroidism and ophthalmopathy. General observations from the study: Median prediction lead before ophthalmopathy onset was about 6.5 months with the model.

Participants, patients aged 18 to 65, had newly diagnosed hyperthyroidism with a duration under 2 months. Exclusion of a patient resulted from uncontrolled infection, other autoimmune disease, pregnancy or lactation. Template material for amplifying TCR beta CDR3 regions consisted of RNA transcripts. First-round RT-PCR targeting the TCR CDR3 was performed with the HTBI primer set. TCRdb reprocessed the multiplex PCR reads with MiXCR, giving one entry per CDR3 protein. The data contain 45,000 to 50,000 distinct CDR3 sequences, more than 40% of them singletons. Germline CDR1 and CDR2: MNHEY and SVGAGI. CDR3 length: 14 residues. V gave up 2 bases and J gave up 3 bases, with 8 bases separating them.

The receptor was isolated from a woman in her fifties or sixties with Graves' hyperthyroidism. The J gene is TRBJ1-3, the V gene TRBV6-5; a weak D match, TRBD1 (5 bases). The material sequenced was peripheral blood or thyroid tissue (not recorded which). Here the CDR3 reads CASSYGGSGNTIYF. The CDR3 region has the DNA TGTGCCAGCAGTTACGGGGGGAGTGGAAACACCATATATTTT.